This T cell receptor (beta chain) was identified in a study of T cells expressing NK-cell markers. Study overall: All TCR beta repertoires analysed originated from sorted CD3+CD56+NKG2C+, CD3+CD56+NKG2C- and CD3+CD56-NKG2C+ T cells.

The CDR3 contains 16 residues. Germline V gene sequence: CDR1 SGDLS, CDR2 YYNGEE. Overall study results and limits: NKG2C+ dominant clonotypes from more than 5 donors made up about 1.0-8% of CD8+ T cells. Expanded clones of NKG2C+ T cells had an unclear HCMV specificity.

TCRdb reprocessed the 5' RACE reads, keeping one entry per CDR3 protein, no DNA. The sample spans 550,000 or so distinct CDR3 sequences; the ten largest clones claim 3.5% to 4.5%. As regards this clonotype: No antigen is known for it.

This clonotype was sampled from a man aged 18 to 35 in good health. The specimen was blood T cells: a sorted CD56 or NKG2C T cell subset, CD4+ or CD8+ T cells, or bulk PBMC T cells (not recorded which). The chain has TRBV9 and TRBJ2-3; lacking DNA, the TRBD2 call made by TCRdb goes unchecked. Here the CDR3 reads CASSVATAGRTDTQYF.